This T cell receptor (beta chain) comes out of a study of PD-L1 blockade in urothelial cancer. Whole-study context: Atezolizumab therapy began for patients in 2014, dosed at 1,200 mg intravenously every 3 weeks.

V dropped 1 base and J dropped 7; count of bases not matched to a gene: 14. Germline V gene data show CDR1 as SGHTA and CDR2 as FQGNSA. CDR3 length: 18 residues. Time point here: pretreatment peripheral blood. With respect to this clone: Antigen specificity is unknown.

The authors spiked synthetic TCR analog templates into each PCR. Sequenced by immunoSEQ multiplex PCR; TCRdb stores in-frame clones only, minus some. The data hold more than 55,000 clones, with 75% to 85% observed a single time. General study findings and limits: A pretreatment blood TCR clonality that fell below the median predicted better progression-free and overall survival. For durable-benefit patients, tumor-associated blood clones expanded more at 3 weeks.

The genes are TRBV7-2 and TRBJ1-2; TRBD1 agrees at 11 bases. The sequenced sample was PBMCs, obtained around atezolizumab (anti-PD-L1) treatment. The receptor was isolated from a man aged 70 or older with urothelial cancer. This CDR3 reads CASSLDGQGAQTPSGYTF. The CDR3 nucleotides read TGTGCCAGCAGCTTAGACGGACAGGGGGCTCAGACTCCAAGTGGCTACACCTTC.